The clone carrying this T cell receptor beta chain has a single count. The data stem from a study of blood T cell repertoires in COVID-19. For the study at large: Material from acute and convalescent COVID-19 was sourced from the United States, Italy and Spain. The cDNA or gDNA used as material had been derived from T cells, B-cell-depleted T cells, or PBMCs.

TCRdb keeps only in-frame clones here, not all; method: immunoSEQ multiplex PCR. The table includes under 150,000 clones, nearly 85% detected once. The trim removed 4 bases at V and 3 bases at J, leaving 6 bases unmatched. The CDR3 sequence is 14 residues long. Germline CDR1 is ENHRY and CDR2 is SYGVKD. The sequenced sample consisted of PBMCs or T cells enriched from blood (not recorded which). This chain links TRBV10-3 with TRBJ2-7; 7 bases line up with TRBD2. This TCR derives from a man aged 45-65 years in a cohort exposed to, infected with or recovered from COVID-19 (not recorded which). DNA for the CDR3: TGTGCCATCAGTGGAGGCGGGAGTGTCTACGAGCAGTACTTC. It codes for CAISGGGSVYEQYF.